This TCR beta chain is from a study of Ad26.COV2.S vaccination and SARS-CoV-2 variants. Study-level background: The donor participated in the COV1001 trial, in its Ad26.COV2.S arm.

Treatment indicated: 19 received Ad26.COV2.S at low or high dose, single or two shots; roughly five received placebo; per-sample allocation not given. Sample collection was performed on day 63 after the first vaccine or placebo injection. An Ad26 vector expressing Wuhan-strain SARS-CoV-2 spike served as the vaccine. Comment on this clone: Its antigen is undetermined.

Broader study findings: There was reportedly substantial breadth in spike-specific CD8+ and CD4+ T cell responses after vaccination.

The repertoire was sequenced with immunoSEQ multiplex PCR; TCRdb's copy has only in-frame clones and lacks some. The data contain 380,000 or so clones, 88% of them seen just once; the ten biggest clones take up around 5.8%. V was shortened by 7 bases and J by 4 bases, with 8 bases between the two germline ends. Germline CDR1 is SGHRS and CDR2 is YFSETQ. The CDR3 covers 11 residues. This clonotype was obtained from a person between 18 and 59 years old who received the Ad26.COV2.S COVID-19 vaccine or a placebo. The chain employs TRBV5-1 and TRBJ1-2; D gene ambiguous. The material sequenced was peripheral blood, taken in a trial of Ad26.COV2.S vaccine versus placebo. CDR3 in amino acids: CASRASYGYTF. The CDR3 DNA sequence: TGCGCCAGCCGGGCTTCCTATGGCTACACCTTC.